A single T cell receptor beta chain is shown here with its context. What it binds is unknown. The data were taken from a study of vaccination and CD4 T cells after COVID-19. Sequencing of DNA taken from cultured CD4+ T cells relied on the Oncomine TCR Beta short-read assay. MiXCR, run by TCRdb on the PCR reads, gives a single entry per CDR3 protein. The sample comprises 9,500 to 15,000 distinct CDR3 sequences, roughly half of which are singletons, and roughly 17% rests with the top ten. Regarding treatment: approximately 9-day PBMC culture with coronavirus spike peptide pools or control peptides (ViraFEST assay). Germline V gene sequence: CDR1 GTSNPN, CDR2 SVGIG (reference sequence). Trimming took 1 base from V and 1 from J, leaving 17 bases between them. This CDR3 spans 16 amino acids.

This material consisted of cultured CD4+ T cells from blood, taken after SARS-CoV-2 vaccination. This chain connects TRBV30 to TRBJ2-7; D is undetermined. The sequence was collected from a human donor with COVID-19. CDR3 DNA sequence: TGTGCCTGGAGTGGGTTCCAGGACGTCGTATCCTACGAGCAGTACTTC. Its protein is CAWSGFQDVVSYEQYF.